The entry below describes one TCR beta chain. There is no known antigen for this receptor. Base quality data are lacking; no much larger clone is found one base away. The record originates from a study of blood T cell repertoires in COVID-19 (dated by TCRdb to 2018 to 2021). About the investigation overall: The collaborator samples originated in the United States, Italy and Spain and spanned the acute and convalescent phases of COVID-19. Samples were obtained from the ongoing ImmuneRACE study (first 160 participants) and from approximately 1,200 subjects provided by 6 global collaborators. The sample metadata nearly always contained a de-identified subject ID, COVID-19 status, age in years and sex. Deeply sampled blood TCRbeta repertoires from subjects exposed to, actively infected with, or recovered from COVID-19 were included in the dataset. Where available, HLA class I and class II types were obtained from metadata supplied by the sample provider rather than from assay-based typing. The prospective study material was composed of cDNA or gDNA derived from T cells, B-cell-depleted T cells, or PBMCs. A freely available public database, intended as a resource for researchers studying the immune response to SARS-CoV-2, is where the repertoires were released. Overall results and qualifications from the work: The amount of clinical and demographic metadata varied by source and participant and was provided uncurated.

TCRbeta CDR3 regions were amplified from genomic DNA using the immunoSEQ Assay, a bias-controlled multiplex PCR. The study's own analysis went as follows. Nucleated cell counts per sample were estimated from amplification of reference gene primers within the assay. Sequence reads were collapsed and filtered to measure the absolute abundance of every unique TCRbeta CDR3 rearrangement. Productive Simpson clonality was computed per sample as the square root of Simpson's diversity index over productive rearrangements. TCRdb re-hosts the immuneACCESS table, in-frame sequences only. Its copies lack some clones; in the studies checked, an unresolved V gene accounts for under half of them, and the cause for the rest is not known. V and J calls and clone size come straight from that table; D and trimming were deduced from the DNA. In this sample the table shows roughly 100,000 clones, about nine tenths of which occur a single time. The ten largest clones take up 4.2% of the sample.

The CDR3 measures 13 amino acids from cysteine to phenylalanine. CDR3 DNA only is kept here, 39 bases in frame from base 1. CDR1 and CDR2, looked up from the germline V gene, are KGHSH and LQKENI. V is pruned by 6 bases and J by 4 bases, leaving 2 bases of the junction without a gene match. The collaborating institutions used their own protocols to collect whole blood in K2EDTA tubes. For TCRbeta analysis, collaborator samples were shipped as frozen whole blood, as isolated PBMCs, or as DNA extracted from either sample type. Here the chain combines TRBV18 and TRBJ2-3; the junction holds 9 bases that match TRBD1. The sample was peripheral blood. The origin of this receptor is a man between 18 and 35 years old with acute or convalescent COVID-19. The CDR3 amino acid sequence is: CASSGQGPDTQYF. The nucleotide sequence is TGTGCCAGCTCGGGACAGGGTCCAGATACGCAGTATTTT. Reference TRBV18 and TRBJ2-3 proteins supply the regions before and after the CDR3; the full variable domain is: NAGVMQNPRHLVRRRGQEARLRCSPMKGHSHVYWYRQLPEEGLKFMVYLQKENIIDESGMPKERFSAEFPKEGPSILRIQQVVRGDSAAYFCASSGQGPDTQYFGPGTRLTVL.